The 22 T cell receptor beta chains below all came from one sample that was sequenced in a study of T cell repertoires in cytomegalovirus infection. MiXCR, applied by TCRdb to the reads, yields one record per CDR3 protein. Among about 320,000 distinct CDR3 sequences, roughly 9.5% were seen once, and the ten largest hold roughly 4.5%. Sample: PBMCs. The source of these receptors is a human donor in good health (CMV status not recorded). Some clones in this sample may be carry-over from other donors' samples.

V gene TRBV5-1 combines with J gene TRBJ1-1, with D perhaps matching TRBD1 (5 bases). Germline CDR1 reads SGHRS; CDR2 reads YFSETQ. Trimming removed 0 bases at V and 4 bases at J, with 10 bases between. The CDR3 sequence is 14 residues long. Written as DNA, the CDR3 is TGCGCCAGCAGCTTGGAGAAGGGGCTCACTGAAGCTTTCTTT. Residues: CASSLEKGLTEAFF.

Ten or more counts support this clonotype. CDR3 nucleotides: TGTGCCAGCAGCTTAACCGGGACCGCAACGCATGAGCAGTTCTTC. Protein product: CASSLTGTATHEQFF. V gene TRBV7-2 combines with J gene TRBJ2-1; perhaps D is TRBD1 or TRBD2 (5 bases each). The CDR3 has 15 residues. CDR1 and CDR2 (germline): SGHTA, FQGNSA. V lost 2 bases, J lost 8 bases, and 16 bases lay in between.

CDR3 sequence: CASSIRGLAYEQYF. The CDR3 nucleotides read TGTGCCAGCAGTATCAGGGGGCTCGCGTACGAGCAGTACTTC. This chain uses TRBV27 with TRBJ2-7; 8 bases match TRBD1. Germline assignment: CDR1 MNHEY and CDR2 SMNVEV (reference sequence). This CDR3 contains 14 residues. V trimming: 5 bases; J trimming: 4 bases; junction bases outside the gene matches: 7.

This clonotype showed up just a few times. This chain links TRBV5-4 with TRBJ1-1; D call uncertain. Germline V CDR1 and CDR2: SGHNT, YYREEE (reference sequence). Trimming took off 4 bases at V and 6 bases at J, with 13 bases between the two ends. The length of the CDR3 is 13 residues. This CDR3 reads CASSPGRNPEAFF. CDR3 DNA: TGTGCCAGCAGCCCTGGACGAAACCCTGAAGCTTTCTTT.

The chain combines TRBV4-3 with TRBJ2-3; possibly TRBD1 or TRBD2 for D (6 bases each). Trimming removed 3 bases at V and 8 bases at J, with 24 bases between. The CDR3 sequence is 17 residues long. Germline values: CDR1 LGHNA, CDR2 YSLEER. This chain's CDR3 is CASSHVEGGPLRSTQYF. The CDR3 coding sequence is TGCGCCAGCAGCCACGTAGAAGGGGGGCCCTTAAGGAGTACGCAGTATTTT.

This CDR3 is CSARGGGGLSSYNEQFF. CDR3 bases: TGCAGTGCTAGAGGCGGGGGGGGTCTAAGCTCCTACAATGAGCAGTTCTTC. This chain connects TRBV20-1 to TRBJ2-1; TRBD2 matches 9 bases. The junction had 7 bases not matched to a gene; V was cut back by 1 base and J by 0 bases. The CDR3 spans 17 residues. The germline CDR1 and CDR2 sequences are DFQATT and SNEGSKA (reference sequence).

At least ten counts were recorded for this clonotype. The rearrangement links TRBV7-2 to TRBJ1-2, with TRBD1 identical over 8 bases. The CDR3 runs to 14 residues. V shed 6 bases, J shed 5 bases, and the junction held 8 bases outside the gene matches. Germline V lookup: CDR1 SGHTA, CDR2 FQGNSA. As DNA, the CDR3 is TGTGCCAGCAGTCCTGACAGGGGCGCTTATGGCTACACCTTC. The encoded protein is CASSPDRGAYGYTF.

This clonotype was counted at least ten times. The gene calls are TRBV7-2 and TRBJ1-3, with 9 bases aligning to TRBD1. The CDR3 runs 14 residues. Germline trimming cut 7 bases from V and 4 bases from J; bases unmatched to any gene: 5. CDR1 and CDR2 from the germline V gene are SGHTA and FQGNSA. CDR3 in DNA: TGTGCCAGCAAAGATGACAGGGGGGGAAACACCATATATTTT. Amino acid sequence: CASKDDRGGNTIYF.

The chain carries TRBV11-2 and TRBJ1-3; perhaps TRBD1 as D (6 bases). Trimming left V 4 bases short and J 4 bases short, with 14 bases between. CDR3 length: 15 amino acids. Germline V gene lookup returns CDR1 SGHAT and CDR2 FQNNGV. The CDR3 protein is CASSSYRVGGNTIYF. CDR3 in DNA: TGTGCCAGCAGCTCCTACAGGGTTGGAGGAAACACCATATATTTT. The full variable domain, in which reference TRBV11-2 and TRBJ1-3 provide the parts outside the CDR3, is EAGVAQSPRYKIIEKRQSVAFWCNPISGHATLYWYQQILGQGPKLLIQFQNNGVVDDSQLPKDRFSAERLKGVDSTLKIQPAKLEDSAVYLCASSSYRVGGNTIYFGEGSWLTVV.

In its sample, this clonotype was seen a few times. The chain recombines TRBV12-3 or TRBV12-4 with TRBJ1-2; D is undetermined. The CDR3 sequence is 13 residues long. The V gene lost 3 bases and the J gene lost 4 bases, with 9 bases spanning the gap. The DNA of the CDR3 is TGTGCCAGCAGTTTGATCGACGCCTATGGCTACACCTTC. It specifies CASSLIDAYGYTF.

This clonotype has at least ten counts. V usage is TRBV5-5 and J usage is TRBJ1-5; D is unclear. V gave up 1 base and J gave up 0 bases, with 11 bases separating them. From germline, CDR1 is SGHKS and CDR2 YYEKEE (reference sequence). The CDR3 sequence is 16 residues long. CDR3 sequence: CASSLTQTYSNQPQHF. In DNA form, the CDR3 reads TGTGCCAGCAGCTTGACACAGACTTATAGCAATCAGCCCCAGCATTTT.

The table lists this clonotype with a few counts. This chain links TRBV2 with TRBJ2-6; the match to TRBD1 covers 9 bases. Trimming at V came to 7 bases and at J to 4 bases, leaving 8 bases not matched to a gene. Germline loops: CDR1 SNHLY, CDR2 FYNNEI. The CDR3 runs to 16 residues. The CDR3 DNA is TGTGCCAGCAACGGGGACAGGGTGATGGGGGCCAACGTCCTGACTTTC. Translation: CASNGDRVMGANVLTF.

In this sample, this clonotype turned up a few times. The rearrangement links TRBV7-2 to TRBJ2-3; 8 nucleotides align to TRBD2. V gave up 1 base and J gave up 1 base; unmatched junction bases: 4. This CDR3 comprises 16 residues. Germline CDR1 reads SGHTA; CDR2 reads FQGNSA. The CDR3 sequence is CASSLDGRGGTDTQYF. CDR3 nucleotides: TGTGCCAGCAGCTTAGACGGGAGGGGGGGCACAGATACGCAGTATTTT.

A note on this clonotype: At one boundary the junction diverges from the germline segment, which might be a read error. The rearrangement joins TRBV10-3 to TRBJ1-1; no definite D call. There are 12 residues in the CDR3. Germline V gives CDR1 ENHRY, CDR2 SYGVKD. CDR3 sequence: CAIRERNSEAFF. The CDR3 DNA reads TGTGCCATCAGGGAAAGGAACTCTGAAGCTTTCTTT.

This clonotype was recorded many times. The rearrangement uses TRBV7-2 and TRBJ1-2; weak D call: TRBD1 (6 bases). The V gene lost 4 bases and the J gene lost 4 bases, with 16 bases spanning the gap. The CDR3 spans 15 residues. The germline CDR1 and CDR2 sequences are SGHTA and FQGNSA. The chain's CDR3 is CASSSRQALPYGYTF. CDR3 nucleotide sequence: TGTGCCAGCAGCTCCCGACAGGCGCTCCCCTATGGCTACACCTTC. Based on the CDR3 plus reference TRBV7-2 and TRBJ1-2, the full variable domain is GAGVSQSPSNKVTEKGKDVELRCDPISGHTALYWYRQSLGQGLEFLIYFQGNSAPDKSGLPSDRFSAERTGGSVSTLTIQRTQQEDSAVYLCASSSRQALPYGYTFGSGTRLTVV.

V usage is TRBV12-3 or TRBV12-4 and J usage is TRBJ2-7, with 8 bases identical to TRBD1. The CDR3 has 14 residues. After removal of 6 bases from V and 4 bases from J, the junction contained 8 bases not matched to a gene. Here the CDR3 reads CASRRTGREYEQYF. The CDR3 DNA is TGTGCCAGCAGAAGGACAGGGAGAGAGTACGAGCAGTACTTC.

V usage is TRBV28 and J usage is TRBJ2-4; D possibly uses TRBD1 or TRBD2 (5 bases each). The CDR3 is made up of 16 amino acids. Germline V gives CDR1 MDHEN, CDR2 SYDVKM. V dropped 3 bases and J dropped 0 bases, with 12 bases sitting between them. CDR3: CASSFGTDIAKNIQYF. In DNA, the CDR3 is TGTGCCAGCAGTTTTGGGACGGACATAGCCAAAAACATTCAGTACTTC.

The sample holds many counts of this clonotype. This chain joins TRBV28 and TRBJ2-7; no definite D call. Deletions cut 2 bases from V and 4 bases from J, with 6 bases between. The CDR3 is 12 amino acids. Germline lookup yields CDR1 MDHEN and CDR2 SYDVKM. CDR3 DNA sequence: TGTGCCAGCAGTTTAGAGGAGTACGAGCAGTACTTC. Protein product: CASSLEEYEQYF. Drawing the rest from reference TRBV28 and TRBJ2-7, the complete variable domain is DVKVTQSSRYLVKRTGEKVFLECVQDMDHENMFWYRQDPGLGLRLIYFSYDVKMKEKGDIPEGYSVSREKKERFSLILESASTNQTSMYLCASSLEEYEQYFGPGTRLTVT.

This clonotype was observed at least ten times. The rearrangement uses TRBV20-1 and TRBJ2-7; D is uncertain. The CDR3 contains 15 residues. Germline CDR1 is DFQATT and CDR2 is SNEGSKA (reference sequence). Trimming cost V 0 bases and J 0 bases, with 12 bases left between them. This chain's CDR3 is CSARDGGSSSYEQYF. The CDR3 nucleotides read TGCAGTGCTAGAGATGGCGGTTCAAGCTCCTACGAGCAGTACTTC.

This sequence joins TRBV28 and TRBJ2-1, with D perhaps assigned TRBD1 or TRBD2 (6 bases each). CDR1 and CDR2 from the germline V gene are MDHEN and SYDVKM. The CDR3 sequence is 14 residues long. Trimming left V 6 bases short and J 5 bases short, with 14 bases between. The DNA for the CDR3 is TGTGCCAGCAGCCTTCTGGGGGGCCACAATGAGCAGTTCTTC. Residues: CASSLLGGHNEQFF. The full variable domain, with the rest looked up from reference TRBV28 and TRBJ2-1, is DVKVTQSSRYLVKRTGEKVFLECVQDMDHENMFWYRQDPGLGLRLIYFSYDVKMKEKGDIPEGYSVSREKKERFSLILESASTNQTSMYLCASSLLGGHNEQFFGPGTRLTVL.

This clonotype was observed many times. V usage is TRBV5-1 and J usage is TRBJ2-1; D ambiguous. The CDR3 consists of 13 residues. Germline V gene lookup returns CDR1 SGHRS and CDR2 YFSETQ. V lost 3 bases and J 8 bases, leaving 12 bases between the germline ends. The CDR3 loop is CASSSVGVDEQFF. As DNA, the CDR3 is TGCGCCAGCAGCTCGGTGGGCGTTGATGAGCAGTTCTTC.

This clonotype was seen ten or more times. V and J are TRBV6-1 and TRBJ1-2, with 11 nucleotides matching TRBD1. The CDR3 consists of 14 residues. Germline-derived CDR1 and CDR2 are MNHNS and SASEGT. J lost 8 bases, V lost 7 bases, and 9 bases had no gene match. Written as DNA, the CDR3 is TGTGCCAGCACTCAGATCGGACAGGGGGCCGGCTACACCTTC. Residues: CASTQIGQGAGYTF.